Listed below are T cell receptor beta chains from one sample, sequenced in a study of CD8 T cells in ankylosing spondylitis. TCRdb re-called the 5' RACE reads with MiXCR, one entry per CDR3 protein. Of about 450,000 distinct CDR3 sequences listed, 25% to 30% are singletons. The source material was blood, either unsorted or a sorted T cell fraction (not recorded which). The receptors were gathered from a male donor with ankylosing spondylitis. CDR3s include the opening cysteine and the closing phenylalanine or tryptophan. D genes are given only for firm matches. A row's size may be missing; if present it is once, few, many or a size class.

J gene	clone size	D gene	V gene	CDR3 protein	CDR3 DNA
TRBJ2-3	many	.	TRBV12-3/TRBV12-4	CASSIGVPDTQYF	TGTGCCAGCAGTATCGGGGTCCCAGATACGCAGTATTTT
TRBJ1-4	few	.	TRBV6-1	CASSRLINEKLFF	TGTGCCAGCAGTCGTCTGATTAATGAAAAACTGTTTTTT
TRBJ1-6	few	TRBD1	TRBV27	CATSRTGGARNYNSPLHF	TGTGCCACCTCTAGGACAGGGGGCGCCCGGAACTATAATTCACCCCTCCACTTT
TRBJ2-5	.	TRBD2	TRBV7-2	CASSVRLAGGGETQYF	TGTGCCAGCAGCGTACGACTAGCGGGAGGTGGTGAGACCCAGTACTTC
TRBJ2-7	.	.	TRBV7-8	CASSPARLPNSYEQYF	TGTGCCAGCAGCCCTGCCAGACTGCCGAACTCCTACGAGCAGTACTTC
TRBJ1-4	.	TRBD1	TRBV18	CASSLDREDEKLFF	TGTGCCAGCTCACTGGACAGGGAGGATGAAAAACTGTTTTTT
TRBJ2-1	few	.	TRBV5-1	CASSKGGDSLNNEQFF	TGCGCCAGCAGCAAAGGGGGGGACAGCCTTAACAATGAGCAGTTCTTC
TRBJ2-3	.	.	TRBV7-2	CASSRLEGPTDTQYF	TGTGCCAGCAGCCGCTTGGAGGGGCCGACAGATACGCAGTATTTT
TRBJ2-3	few	TRBD2	TRBV11-3	CASSLEGLAGEGDTQYF	TGTGCCAGCAGCTTAGAAGGACTAGCGGGAGAAGGCGATACGCAGTATTTT
TRBJ2-7	.	TRBD2	TRBV15	CATSRLGLAGPEQYF	TGTGCCACCAGCAGACTCGGGCTAGCGGGGCCCGAGCAGTACTTC
TRBJ1-4	few	.	TRBV6-1	CASSEALGGTGEKLFF	TGTGCCAGCAGTGAAGCTTTAGGGGGAACGGGCGAAAAACTGTTTTTT
TRBJ2-2	few	TRBD2	TRBV19	CASSMPGLASGELFF	TGTGCCAGTAGTATGCCGGGACTAGCGTCCGGGGAGCTGTTTTTT
TRBJ2-1	.	.	TRBV24-1	CATSDPPNNEQFF	TGTGCCACCAGTGACCCCCCGAACAATGAGCAGTTCTTC
TRBJ2-1	.	.	TRBV7-6	CASSLAQVPYNEQFF	TGTGCCAGCAGCTTAGCTCAAGTCCCCTACAATGAGCAGTTCTTC
TRBJ2-3	.	.	TRBV6-4	CASSDGTDTQYF	TGTGCCAGCAGTGATGGCACAGATACGCAGTATTTT
TRBJ1-2	.	.	TRBV24-1	CATSDGGTTNYGYTF	TGTGCCACCAGTGATGGCGGGACAACTAATTATGGCTACACCTTC
TRBJ2-2	.	.	TRBV11-2	CASSLALPSANTGELFF	TGTGCCAGCAGCTTAGCTCTTCCTAGTGCGAACACCGGGGAGCTGTTTTTT
TRBJ2-3	.	TRBD2	TRBV6-2/TRBV6-3	CASSRSSGRIDTQYF	TGTGCCAGCAGCCGGTCTAGCGGGAGAATAGATACGCAGTATTTT
TRBJ2-1	few	TRBD1	TRBV29-1	CSALRGSEQFF	TGCAGCGCCCTCAGGGGGAGTGAGCAGTTCTTC
TRBJ2-1	few	TRBD2	TRBV6-5	CASSYLSGRTYNEQFF	TGTGCCAGCAGTTACCTTAGCGGGAGGACCTACAATGAGCAGTTCTTC
TRBJ2-3	few	.	TRBV11-2	CASSQGKTIDTQYF	TGTGCCAGCAGCCAAGGGAAAACTATAGATACGCAGTATTTT
TRBJ1-5	few	.	TRBV20-1	CSARDAQAAAYNQPQHF	TGCAGTGCTAGAGATGCTCAGGCCGCGGCCTACAATCAGCCCCAGCATTTT
TRBJ1-5	few	TRBD1	TRBV5-1	CASSLFPTGTAANQPQHF	TGCGCCAGCAGCTTGTTTCCCACCGGGACAGCGGCCAATCAGCCCCAGCATTTT
TRBJ2-1	.	.	TRBV12-3/TRBV12-4	CASSLRGPMYNEQFF	TGTGCCAGCAGTTTACGGGGGCCCATGTACAATGAGCAGTTCTTC
TRBJ1-4	many	TRBD1	TRBV5-1	CASSLAPTGANEKLFF	TGCGCCAGCAGCTTGGCCCCGACAGGGGCTAATGAAAAACTGTTTTTT
TRBJ2-2	.	.	TRBV5-1	CASSAGASGTNTGELFF	TGCGCCAGCAGCGCGGGGGCTAGCGGAACGAACACCGGGGAGCTGTTTTTT
TRBJ2-6	few	.	TRBV24-1	CATSDPPQGSGANVLTF	TGTGCCACCAGTGATCCCCCGCAGGGCTCTGGGGCCAACGTCCTGACTTTC
TRBJ1-4	many	.	TRBV7-6	CASSLVGQGYNEKLFF	TGTGCCAGCAGCTTAGTCGGGCAGGGCTATAATGAAAAACTGTTTTTT
TRBJ2-1	few	TRBD1	TRBV5-1	CASSLSDRERSEQFF	TGCGCCAGCAGCTTGTCGGACAGGGAGAGATCTGAGCAGTTCTTC
TRBJ2-5	few	.	TRBV10-3	CAISGATAQETQYF	TGTGCCATCAGTGGAGCAACAGCACAAGAGACCCAGTACTTC
TRBJ2-1	few	TRBD2	TRBV3-1	CASRKGASGAYNEQFF	TGTGCCAGCAGGAAGGGAGCTAGCGGGGCCTACAATGAGCAGTTCTTC
TRBJ1-1	.	.	TRBV6-5	CASSYSRPRGDTEAFF	TGTGCCAGCAGTTACTCGAGGCCTCGGGGGGATACTGAAGCTTTCTTT
TRBJ1-5	few	.	TRBV7-2	CASSLDGRGYNQPQHF	TGTGCCAGCAGCTTAGATGGCAGGGGATACAATCAGCCCCAGCATTTT
TRBJ2-1	.	TRBD2	TRBV13	CASSSWTSGSHNEQFF	TGTGCCAGCAGCTCCTGGACTAGCGGGTCGCACAATGAGCAGTTCTTC
TRBJ1-1	.	.	TRBV20-1	CSANQGRGTEAFF	TGCAGTGCCAATCAGGGTAGGGGCACTGAAGCTTTCTTT
TRBJ2-2	.	.	TRBV18	CASSPAQNTGELFF	TGTGCCAGCTCACCAGCTCAGAACACCGGGGAGCTGTTTTTT
TRBJ1-6	.	TRBD1	TRBV30	CAWSARTGWDNSPLHF	TGTGCCTGGAGTGCAAGGACAGGGTGGGATAATTCACCCCTCCACTTT
TRBJ2-7	.	.	TRBV7-9	CASSFYDGNEQYF	TGTGCCAGCAGCTTTTATGATGGGAACGAGCAGTACTTC
TRBJ2-1	.	TRBD2	TRBV11-1	CASSLLRGSGRTYNEQFF	TGTGCCAGCAGCTTACTCCGGGGTAGCGGGAGGACATACAATGAGCAGTTCTTC
TRBJ2-3	.	.	TRBV6-1	CASSERPSSTDTQYF	TGTGCCAGCAGTGAGCGGCCCTCTAGCACAGATACGCAGTATTTT
TRBJ2-1	.	.	TRBV10-2	CASRRSGGEQFF	TGCGCCAGCAGACGCTCCGGAGGTGAGCAGTTCTTC
TRBJ1-1	.	.	TRBV6-1	CASSEGKVNTEAFF	TGTGCCAGCAGTGAAGGTAAAGTAAACACTGAAGCTTTCTTT
TRBJ1-2	.	TRBD1	TRBV6-1	CASSPRTGANYGYTF	TGTGCCAGCAGTCCAAGGACAGGGGCTAACTATGGCTACACCTTC
TRBJ2-5	.	.	TRBV10-3	CAISPARSQETQYF	TGTGCCATCAGTCCTGCCCGGTCCCAAGAGACCCAGTACTTC
TRBJ2-1	.	.	TRBV6-1	CASRVARGAYNEQFF	TGTGCCAGCAGAGTCGCTAGGGGAGCCTACAATGAGCAGTTCTTC
TRBJ2-2	.	TRBD1	TRBV6-1	CASIRGQGYTGELFF	TGTGCCAGCATACGGGGACAGGGGTACACCGGGGAGCTGTTTTTT
TRBJ2-1	.	.	TRBV4-2	CASSQVSGGYNEQFF	TGTGCCAGCAGCCAAGTTAGCGGTGGGTACAATGAGCAGTTCTTC
TRBJ2-1	.	.	TRBV24-1	CATSALGGKSTTLINEQFF	TGTGCCACCAGTGCCTTGGGCGGGAAGTCAACCACCTTAATCAATGAGCAGTTCTTC